This entry features one T cell receptor (beta chain) sequence. Its antigen is not identified. Germline loops: CDR1 SGDLS, CDR2 YYNGEE. The germline V and J ends were trimmed by 0 bases and 5 bases, with 1 base remaining between them. The CDR3 runs 11 residues. The data stem from a study of OX40 agonist ivuxolimab in advanced cancers. Study context: In three patients, partial responses were observed, one with hepatocellular carcinoma and two with cutaneous melanoma.

Points from the study as a whole: Among T cells, CD8+ cells averaged more expanded clones than CD4+ cells. Dosing at 0.1 to 3.0 mg/kg was accompanied by clonal expansion of CD4+ and CD8+ blood T cells by week 6.

Data came from immunoSEQ multiplex PCR; TCRdb stores just in-frame clones and leaves some out. Among about 67,000 clones listed, roughly 85% were seen once. The clonotype comes from an adult with an advanced solid tumor such as melanoma, head and neck, liver or kidney cancer. Specimen: CD4+ or CD8+ T cells sorted from blood, collected in a trial of the OX40 agonist ivuxolimab. The rearrangement joins TRBV9 to TRBJ2-3; D is undetermined. The CDR3 DNA follows: TGTGCCAGCAGCGTAGGAGATACGCAGTATTTT. This encodes CASSVGDTQYF.